A selection of T cell receptor beta chains follows, all from one sample in a study of T cell responses to AZD1222 COVID-19 vaccine. The table came from immunoSEQ multiplex PCR; TCRdb's copy has only in-frame clones and leaves some out. This sample has 120,000 or so clones, with 88% found just once. The source was peripheral blood, collected on day 0 of AZD1222 vaccination. These receptors originate from an adult in good health. Each CDR3 is given with its conserved first and last residue. The order of the fields is J gene, D gene, V gene, clone size, CDR3 length, CDR3 protein, CDR3 DNA. A D gene is named only where the DNA matches it firmly. Clone size appears in some rows only: once, few, many, or a class for an expanded clone.

>TRBJ2-4|.|TRBV12-5|.|13
CASGSSGLMIQYF
TGTGCTAGTGGTTCTTCCGGACTGATGATTCAGTACTTC
>TRBJ1-1|.|TRBV2|.|14
CASRAGRRGTEAFF
TGTGCCAGCAGGGCCGGGAGGAGGGGCACTGAAGCTTTCTTT
>TRBJ2-1|TRBD1|TRBV14|.|18
CASSQQSPTGQSYNEQFF
TGTGCCAGCAGCCAACAATCCCCCACGGGACAGTCATACAATGAGCAGTTCTTC
>TRBJ1-2|TRBD1|TRBV4-1|.|13
CASSQDTGAGYTF
TGCGCCAGCAGCCAAGATACAGGGGCTGGCTACACCTTC
>TRBJ2-7|.|TRBV19|.|15
CASSMSPGTSYEQYF
TGTGCCAGTAGTATGAGCCCCGGGACATCCTACGAGCAGTACTTC
>TRBJ2-5|.|TRBV27|.|13
CASSGGGLVAQYF
TGTGCCAGTTCGGGTGGAGGCCTGGTGGCCCAGTACTTC
>TRBJ2-2|.|TRBV12-3/TRBV12-4|few|13
CASSLGGAGELFF
TGTGCCAGCAGCCTTGGTGGGGCCGGGGAGCTGTTTTTT
>TRBJ1-3|.|TRBV9|.|13
CASSRYSGNTIYF
TGTGCCTCCTCACGGTACTCTGGAAACACCATATATTTT
>TRBJ2-1|.|TRBV5-4|.|15
CASSPRDRDHNEQFF
TGTGCCAGCAGTCCCCGGGACCGCGACCACAATGAGCAGTTCTTC
>TRBJ2-7|TRBD2|TRBV19|.|14
CASSTAGGPYEQYF
TGTGCCAGTAGTACAGCGGGAGGGCCCTACGAGCAGTACTTC
>TRBJ1-6|.|TRBV14|few|14
CASSQAGFNSPLHF
TGTGCCAGCAGCCAGGCAGGGTTTAATTCACCCCTCCACTTT
>TRBJ2-2|TRBD1|TRBV5-1|.|15
CASSAGTGRTGELFF
TGCGCCAGCAGCGCCGGGACAGGGAGGACCGGGGAGCTGTTTTTT
>TRBJ1-5|.|TRBV2|few|11
CASSDGQPQHF
TGTGCCAGCAGTGATGGGCAGCCCCAGCATTTT
>TRBJ1-3|.|TRBV16|.|14
CASSHSGSGNTIYF
TGTGCCAGCAGCCACTCAGGCTCTGGAAACACCATATATTTT
>TRBJ1-5|.|TRBV19|.|15
CASSTASQGYQPQHF
TGTGCCAGTAGTACAGCCAGCCAGGGGTATCAGCCCCAGCATTTT
>TRBJ1-5|.|TRBV5-1|.|13
CASSLSVDQPQHF
TGCGCCAGCAGCTTGTCGGTCGATCAGCCCCAGCATTTT
>TRBJ2-3|.|TRBV19|.|15
CASSNYGGFTDTQYF
TGTGCCAGTAGCAACTACGGCGGGTTCACAGATACGCAGTATTTT
>TRBJ2-1|TRBD1|TRBV27|.|17
CASSYPPQGARYNEQFF
TGTGCCAGCAGTTACCCCCCACAGGGGGCGCGGTACAATGAGCAGTTCTTC
>TRBJ1-2|TRBD1|TRBV10-3|.|16
CAISESTTGGYYGYTF
TGTGCCATCAGTGAGTCGACGACAGGGGGATACTATGGCTACACCTTC
>TRBJ2-7|.|TRBV19|.|13
CASSRDIHYEQYF
TGTGCCAGTAGTAGAGACATTCACTACGAGCAGTACTTC
>TRBJ1-2|.|TRBV19|once|13
CASSPGTVYGYTF
TGTGCCAGTAGTCCTGGGACGGTCTATGGCTACACCTTC
>TRBJ2-1|TRBD2|TRBV2|.|16
CASSPKGLATNNEQFF
TGTGCCAGCAGCCCGAAGGGACTAGCGACCAACAATGAGCAGTTCTTC
>TRBJ2-5|.|TRBV19|.|15
CASSIKGTVQETQYF
TGTGCCAGTAGTATCAAGGGGACGGTACAAGAGACCCAGTACTTC
>TRBJ2-5|TRBD2|TRBV2|.|15
CASNRLAGAQETQYF
TGTGCCAGCAATAGACTAGCGGGGGCACAAGAGACCCAGTACTTC
>TRBJ1-1|TRBD1|TRBV7-9|.|15
CASSPRTGMNTEAFF
TGTGCCAGCAGCCCACGGACAGGGATGAACACTGAAGCTTTCTTT
>TRBJ1-1|.|TRBV5-4|.|14
CASSQDPVNTEAFF
TGTGCCAGCAGCCAGGACCCGGTGAACACTGAAGCTTTCTTT
>TRBJ1-4|.|TRBV6-5|.|14
CASSYRGRGEKLFF
TGTGCCAGCAGTTACCGAGGGAGAGGGGAAAAACTGTTTTTT
>TRBJ1-2|TRBD1|TRBV7-6|few|15
CASSPGQGANYGYTF
TGTGCCAGCAGCCCTGGACAGGGGGCGAACTATGGCTACACCTTC
>TRBJ1-1|.|TRBV15|.|15
CATSRAGGMNTEAFF
TGTGCCACCAGCAGAGCCGGAGGAATGAACACTGAAGCTTTCTTT
>TRBJ1-1|TRBD1|TRBV9|.|16
CASSADLQGALTEAFF
TGTGCCAGCAGCGCAGACTTACAGGGGGCGCTAACTGAAGCTTTCTTT
>TRBJ1-5|.|TRBV7-8|.|14
CASSFRGGGQPQHF
TGTGCCAGCAGCTTCCGCGGTGGGGGACAGCCCCAGCATTTT
>TRBJ2-3|TRBD2|TRBV5-4|.|16
CASRLAGGRGTDTQYF
TGTGCCAGCAGACTAGCGGGGGGGCGGGGCACAGATACGCAGTATTTT
>TRBJ2-7|.|TRBV5-6|.|14
CASSRTAVAYEQYF
TGTGCCAGCAGCCGTACTGCCGTTGCCTACGAGCAGTACTTC
>TRBJ1-4|TRBD1|TRBV4-2|.|18
CASSFPSGTGVGNEKLFF
TGTGCCAGCAGTTTTCCATCCGGGACAGGGGTGGGTAATGAAAAACTGTTTTTT
>TRBJ2-7|.|TRBV7-8|.|12
CASSPDNYEQYF
TGTGCCAGCAGCCCGGACAACTACGAGCAGTACTTC
>TRBJ1-6|TRBD1|TRBV7-9|.|18
CASSFRLNDRVINSPLHF
TGTGCCAGCAGCTTCAGACTAAACGACAGGGTAATTAATTCACCCCTCCACTTT
>TRBJ1-2|.|TRBV6-5|.|10
CASSGNGYTF
TGTGCCAGCAGCGGAAATGGCTACACCTTC
>TRBJ2-7|.|TRBV3-1/TRBV3-2|.|13
CASSQDQLREQYF
TGTGCCAGCAGCCAAGATCAGCTTCGCGAGCAGTACTTC
>TRBJ1-5|.|TRBV5-1|.|13
CASSLGGQQPQHF
TGCGCCAGCAGCTTGGGGGGCCAACAGCCCCAGCATTTT
>TRBJ1-2|.|TRBV5-4|once|14
CASSLRGGQGGYTF
TGTGCCAGCAGCTTGAGAGGGGGGCAGGGTGGCTACACCTTC
>TRBJ2-7|TRBD2|TRBV6-5|.|14
CASSGLAGGYEQYF
TGTGCCAGCAGCGGACTAGCGGGCGGCTACGAGCAGTACTTC
>TRBJ2-1|TRBD2|TRBV24-1|.|16
CATSDSSGSSYNEQFF
TGTGCCACCAGTGATTCCAGCGGGAGCTCCTACAATGAGCAGTTCTTC
>TRBJ1-5|TRBD1|TRBV28|once|19
CASSWPLNRDRGFNQPQHF
TGTGCCAGCAGTTGGCCACTCAACCGGGACAGGGGCTTCAATCAGCCCCAGCATTTT
>TRBJ2-7|TRBD1|TRBV10-1|few|15
CASSRYRDRGYEQYF
TGCGCCAGCAGCCGGTATAGGGACAGAGGCTACGAGCAGTACTTC
>TRBJ1-4|TRBD1|TRBV19|.|18
CASSSGTGLVATNEKLFF
TGTGCCAGTTCCTCGGGGACAGGGCTCGTTGCAACTAATGAAAAACTGTTTTTT
>TRBJ2-1|.|TRBV30|.|15
CAWSYRVGPYNEQFF
TGTGCCTGGAGTTACCGAGTAGGCCCCTACAATGAGCAGTTCTTC
>TRBJ1-3|.|TRBV23-1|.|16
CASSQPPRGSGNTIYF
TGCGCCAGCAGTCAGCCCCCCCGAGGGTCCGGAAACACCATATATTTT
>TRBJ2-7|.|TRBV7-2|.|13
CASSLRGDHEQYF
TGTGCCAGCAGCTTAAGGGGAGACCACGAGCAGTACTTC
>TRBJ1-2|.|TRBV9|.|16
CASTPGGTPTAYGYTF
TGTGCCAGCACCCCTGGAGGTACCCCTACGGCCTATGGCTACACCTTC
>TRBJ2-1|TRBD1|TRBV5-1|.|15
CASSFTGVWADEQFF
TGCGCCAGCAGCTTTACAGGGGTCTGGGCGGATGAGCAGTTCTTC
>TRBJ2-7|.|TRBV2|.|14
CASSDRDIRPEQYF
TGTGCCAGCAGTGACCGAGACATTCGTCCCGAGCAGTACTTC
>TRBJ1-1|.|TRBV12-3/TRBV12-4|.|13
CASTPEANTEAFF
TGTGCCAGCACCCCGGAGGCGAACACTGAAGCTTTCTTT
>TRBJ2-7|.|TRBV7-6|.|13
CASSLDGSYEQYF
TGTGCCAGCAGCTTAGACGGCAGCTACGAGCAGTACTTC